These 21 T cell receptor beta chains were sequenced from one sample in a study of blood T cell repertoires in COVID-19. TCRdb's table, derived via immunoSEQ multiplex PCR, lists solely in-frame clones and lacks some. The data show around 500,000 clones, 75% to 90% seen once. The sequenced sample consisted of peripheral blood. The receptors were sampled from a human donor in a cohort sampled during active COVID-19.

The chain recombines TRBV7-2 with TRBJ2-3; the match to TRBD2 covers 14 bases. The CDR3 covers 16 residues. Germline V gene lookup returns CDR1 SGHTA and CDR2 FQGNSA. The V and J ends lost 5 bases and 4 bases, in that order; junction bases with no gene match: 5. The CDR3 DNA reads as TGTGCCAGCAGCCCCCCGGGACTAGCGGGAGCAGATACGCAGTATTTT. It yields the protein CASSPPGLAGADTQYF.

This clone was seen once. The CDR3 coding sequence is TGTGCCAGTAGTATGGACGGTGGGCAGCGGTATTCACCCCTCCACTTT. This codes for CASSMDGGQRYSPLHF. The chain couples TRBV19 to TRBJ1-6, with D uncertain. The germline V gene encodes CDR1 LNHDA and CDR2 SQIVND (reference sequence). Trimming shortened V by 3 bases and J by 8 bases, and 17 bases separated the two germline ends. The CDR3 has 16 residues.

V gene TRBV5-1 combines with J gene TRBJ1-3; no clear D gene. This CDR3 has 15 amino acids. V lost 4 bases to trimming and J lost 3 bases, with 14 bases between them. From germline, CDR1 is SGHRS and CDR2 YFSETQ. The CDR3 nucleotides read TGCGCCAGCAGCGACGGGCCTCGGGATGGAAACACCATATATTTT. Translation gives CASSDGPRDGNTIYF.

Notes on this clone: Other DNA sequences in the sample encode the same CDR3. This chain's CDR3 is CASSLTSGTYNEQFF. The CDR3 DNA reads as TGTGCCAGCAGCCTGACTAGCGGGACCTACAATGAGCAGTTCTTC. The chain joins TRBV7-3 to TRBJ2-1; TRBD2 agrees at 11 bases. Germline CDR1 is SGHTA and CDR2 is FQGTGA. The CDR3 is 15 residues long. J was trimmed by 2 bases and V by 5 bases; bases with no gene match: 2.

This clone has only one observation. This chain uses TRBV11-3 with TRBJ2-1, with unresolved D. The CDR3 length is 13 residues. Germline assignment: CDR1 SGHNT and CDR2 YENEEA. Deletions cut 5 bases from V and 4 bases from J, with 9 bases between. As DNA, the CDR3 is TGTGCCAGCAGCGATATACAGTACAATGAGCAGTTCTTC. It codes for CASSDIQYNEQFF.

The chain carries TRBV7-3 and TRBJ1-6; 12 nucleotides match TRBD1. V was pared by 3 bases and J by 8 bases, with 2 bases of the junction left unmatched. CDR3 length: 15 residues. In germline, CDR1 is SGHTA, CDR2 FQGTGA. CDR3 nucleotides: TGTGCCAGCAGCTTGGGACAGGGGGCGTATTCACCCCTCCACTTT. It specifies CASSLGQGAYSPLHF.

The genes are TRBV28 and TRBJ1-1, with 8 bases identical to TRBD1. After removal of 5 bases from V and 1 base from J, the junction contained 18 bases not matched to a gene. In germline, CDR1 is MDHEN, CDR2 SYDVKM. The length of the CDR3 is 19 residues. The CDR3 sequence: CASSPGTGSPKWGNTEAFF. As DNA, the CDR3 is TGTGCCAGCAGTCCCGGGACAGGATCCCCTAAATGGGGGAACACTGAAGCTTTCTTT.

This chain joins TRBV28 and TRBJ2-7; 7 positions match TRBD1. Looked up from germline, CDR1 is MDHEN and CDR2 is SYDVKM. The CDR3 runs to 13 residues. Losses at the gene ends were 5 bases for V and 6 bases for J; bases not matched to a gene: 7. The CDR3 DNA reads TGTGCCAGCAGTCGGGACAGAACTCCCGAGCAGTACTTC. Its protein is CASSRDRTPEQYF.

The V and J genes are TRBV6-5 and TRBJ1-4, with TRBD1 as a possible D gene (6 bases). Germline lookup yields CDR1 MNHEY and CDR2 SVGAGI. The V end was cut by 4 bases, the J end by 4 bases, with 13 bases between. This CDR3 contains 15 residues. CDR3 in amino acids: CASSFYRDVNEKLFF. The CDR3 coding sequence is TGTGCCAGCAGTTTCTACAGGGACGTTAATGAAAAACTGTTTTTT.

This chain joins TRBV19 and TRBJ1-1; D is perhaps TRBD1 (6 bases). The V end was cut by 7 bases, the J end by 1 base, with 13 bases between. The germline CDR1 and CDR2 sequences are LNHDA and SQIVND (reference sequence). There are 14 residues in the CDR3. The CDR3 spells CASTQWTANTEAFF. As DNA, the CDR3 is TGTGCCAGTACCCAGTGGACAGCGAACACTGAAGCTTTCTTT.

This clone was counted a single time. The gene calls are TRBV29-1 and TRBJ2-1, with 8 bases fitting TRBD1. V dropped 6 bases and J dropped 4; count of bases not matched to a gene: 8. CDR1 is SQVTM, CDR2 ANQGSEA, per germline. The CDR3 extends over 14 amino acids. DNA for the CDR3: TGCAGCGTCGGGAACAGGGGGGATTACAATGAGCAGTTCTTC. As protein: CSVGNRGDYNEQFF.

This clone was detected only once. The chain links TRBV3-1 (or the pseudogene TRBV3-2) to TRBJ2-1; D is perhaps TRBD2 (5 bases). Germline assignment: CDR1 LGHDT and CDR2 YNNKEL (reference sequence). Trimming took 0 bases from V and 5 from J, leaving 20 bases between them. The CDR3 consists of 18 residues. The CDR3 loop reads CASSQDDFADSDNNEQFF. The CDR3 coding sequence is TGTGCCAGCAGCCAAGATGATTTCGCGGACTCCGATAACAATGAGCAGTTCTTC.

The chain combines TRBV7-2 with TRBJ2-7; 11 bases are a match to TRBD1. The CDR3 totals 15 residues. V was pared by 3 bases and J by 7 bases, with 8 bases of the junction left unmatched. Germline CDR1 SGHTA, CDR2 FQGNSA. The CDR3 DNA is TGTGCCAGCAGCTTTGGGACAGGGGGGATGAGGGAGCAGTACTTC. Translation: CASSFGTGGMREQYF.

Only a few counts were recorded for this clone. In nucleotides, the CDR3 is TGTGCCAGTCCGACCCCAGGGGCTCATAACACTGAAGCTTTCTTT. Protein: CASPTPGAHNTEAFF. The chain joins TRBV28 to TRBJ1-1; D is perhaps TRBD1 (6 bases). Germline V lookup: CDR1 MDHEN, CDR2 SYDVKM. This CDR3 contains 15 residues. V was pared by 9 bases and J by 2 bases, with 19 bases between.

There are a few counts of this clone. The chain links TRBV19 to TRBJ2-5, with a weak D call TRBD2 (6 bases). The germline V and J ends were trimmed by 3 bases and 6 bases, with 17 bases remaining between them. The CDR3 has 15 residues. Per germline, CDR1 LNHDA and CDR2 SQIVND (reference sequence). This chain's CDR3 is CASSMLSGDAKTQYF. The CDR3 DNA reads TGTGCCAGTAGTATGCTATCGGGAGACGCGAAGACCCAGTACTTC. The full variable domain, rest sourced from reference TRBV19 and TRBJ2-5, is DGGITQSPKYLFRKEGQNVTLSCEQNLNHDAMYWYRQDPGQGLRLIYYSQIVNDFQKGDIAEGYSVSREKKESFPLTVTSAQKNPTAFYLCASSMLSGDAKTQYFGPGTRLLVL.

The V call is TRBV29-1, the J call TRBJ1-4; D remains ambiguous. Trimming pared 4 bases from V and 5 bases from J, leaving 20 bases between. There are 16 residues in the CDR3. Germline assignment: CDR1 SQVTM and CDR2 ANQGSEA. CDR3 bases: TGCAGCGTTGGAAGCGAAAAAGGTTTAATAAATGAAAAACTGTTTTTT. It is translated as CSVGSEKGLINEKLFF.

The table lists this clone with a few counts. This rearrangement joins TRBV9 to TRBJ2-5; D is possibly TRBD2 (5 bases). The V and J ends lost 3 bases and 5 bases respectively, with 14 bases between them. Per the germline V gene, CDR1 is SGDLS and CDR2 is YYNGEE. This CDR3 comprises 14 residues. The CDR3 spells CASSADQEVETQYF. The CDR3 bases are TGTGCCAGCAGCGCCGACCAGGAGGTTGAGACCCAGTACTTC.

This clone was seen a few times. The V gene is TRBV4-3, the J gene TRBJ1-2; TRBD1 is a possible D gene (6 bases). Trimming pared 2 bases from V and 4 bases from J, leaving 11 bases between. The CDR3 runs 14 residues. CDR1 and CDR2 (germline): LGHNA, YSLEER. CDR3 region: CASSQPGQSYGYTF. CDR3 coding DNA: TGCGCCAGCAGCCAACCTGGACAGTCCTATGGCTACACCTTC.

The V gene is TRBV30, the J gene TRBJ2-7; TRBD1 might be the D (7 bases). CDR1 GTSNPN and CDR2 SVGIG come from the germline V gene (reference sequence). The V end was cut by 5 bases, the J end by 3 bases, with 14 bases between. The CDR3 runs to 13 residues. This CDR3 reads CAWGSGGSYEQYF. The CDR3 DNA follows: TGTGCCTGGGGTTCAGGGGGGAGCTACGAGCAGTACTTC.

This chain joins TRBV19 and TRBJ2-3; the D gene is possibly TRBD1 (7 bases). Germline values: CDR1 LNHDA, CDR2 SQIVND (reference sequence). Trimming pared 7 bases from V and 3 bases from J, leaving 23 bases between. The CDR3 runs 17 residues. CDR3 coding DNA: TGTGCCAGTACCCTCCAGGGGGAAGGTGGAGGGACAGATACGCAGTATTTT. Protein: CASTLQGEGGGTDTQYF. Combining the CDR3 with reference TRBV19 and TRBJ2-3 gives the whole variable domain DGGITQSPKYLFRKEGQNVTLSCEQNLNHDAMYWYRQDPGQGLRLIYYSQIVNDFQKGDIAEGYSVSREKKESFPLTVTSAQKNPTAFYLCASTLQGEGGGTDTQYFGPGTRLTVL.

This sequence joins TRBV6-2 or TRBV6-3 and TRBJ2-7; no clear D gene. The CDR3 is 13 amino acids. CDR1 and CDR2 from the germline V gene are MNHEY and SVGEGT. Trimming took 5 bases from V and 0 from J, leaving 8 bases between them. The CDR3 region has the DNA TGTGCCAGCAGTCCCCGGAGCTCCTACGAGCAGTACTTC. Its protein is CASSPRSSYEQYF.